This T cell receptor beta chain was captured by sequencing in a study of blood T cell repertoires in COVID-19. Background on the study: PBMCs, B-cell-depleted T cells, or T cells were the source of the cDNA or gDNA that made up the material.

Enrolment of Seattle patients took place during active infection, and they were followed longitudinally. Repertoires were generated with immunoSEQ multiplex PCR, while TCRdb's copy carries only in-frame clones and drops some. The sample contains roughly 100,000 clones, roughly four fifths of which appear only once. Sample share makes this clone large (0.1 to 1%). The source material was peripheral blood. The receptor comes from a man older than 75 with COVID-19, enrolled during active disease.

The CDR3 spells CASSFQDEQYF. The CDR3 DNA reads as TGCGCCAGCAGCTTTCAGGACGAGCAGTACTTC. The V call is TRBV5-1, the J call TRBJ2-7, with unresolved D. The V end lost 2 bases, the J end lost 5 bases, and 5 bases lay between the germline ends. Germline lookup yields CDR1 SGHRS and CDR2 YFSETQ. The CDR3 extends over 11 amino acids.